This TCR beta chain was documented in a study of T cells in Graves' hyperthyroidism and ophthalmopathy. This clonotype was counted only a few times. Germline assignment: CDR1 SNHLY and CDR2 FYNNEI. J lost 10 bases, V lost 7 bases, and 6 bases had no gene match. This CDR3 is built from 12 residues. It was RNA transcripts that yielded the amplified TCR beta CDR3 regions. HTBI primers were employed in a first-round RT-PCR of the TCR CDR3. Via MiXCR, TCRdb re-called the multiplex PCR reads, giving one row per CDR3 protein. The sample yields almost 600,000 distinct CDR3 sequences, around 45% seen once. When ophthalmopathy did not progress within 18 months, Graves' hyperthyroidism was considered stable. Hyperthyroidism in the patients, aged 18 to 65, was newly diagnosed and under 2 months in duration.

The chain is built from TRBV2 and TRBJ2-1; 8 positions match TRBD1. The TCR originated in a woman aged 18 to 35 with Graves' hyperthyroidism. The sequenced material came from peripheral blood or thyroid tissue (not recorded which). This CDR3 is CASIAGGSEQFF. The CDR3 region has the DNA TGTGCCAGCATAGCAGGGGGCAGCGAGCAGTTCTTC.